What follows describes a single T cell receptor (beta chain). Its antigen remains unknown. TCRdb recomputed calls from the 5' RACE reads with MiXCR, one row per CDR3 protein. The sample yields just over 350,000 distinct CDR3 sequences, approximately 22% seen once. These data originate in a study of CD8 T cells in ankylosing spondylitis. Findings of the study overall: Typical of ankylosing spondylitis blood, it appeared, was a TCR beta motif of eight highly homologous variants. Matched ankylosing spondylitis synovial fluid reportedly contained a significantly enriched population of disease-linked clones.

The CDR3 covers 13 residues. The V end lost 6 bases, the J end lost 1 base, and 12 bases lay between the germline ends. Germline CDR1 DFQATT, CDR2 SNEGSKA (reference sequence). The specimen sequenced was blood, either unsorted or a sorted T cell fraction (not recorded which). The sequence was collected from a male donor with ankylosing spondylitis or in good health (not recorded which). The rearrangement links TRBV20-1 to TRBJ2-5; D perhaps matches TRBD1 (6 bases). The CDR3 loop is CSAKTGTQETQYF. The CDR3 nucleotides are TGCAGTGCGAAGACAGGAACCCAAGAGACCCAGTACTTC.